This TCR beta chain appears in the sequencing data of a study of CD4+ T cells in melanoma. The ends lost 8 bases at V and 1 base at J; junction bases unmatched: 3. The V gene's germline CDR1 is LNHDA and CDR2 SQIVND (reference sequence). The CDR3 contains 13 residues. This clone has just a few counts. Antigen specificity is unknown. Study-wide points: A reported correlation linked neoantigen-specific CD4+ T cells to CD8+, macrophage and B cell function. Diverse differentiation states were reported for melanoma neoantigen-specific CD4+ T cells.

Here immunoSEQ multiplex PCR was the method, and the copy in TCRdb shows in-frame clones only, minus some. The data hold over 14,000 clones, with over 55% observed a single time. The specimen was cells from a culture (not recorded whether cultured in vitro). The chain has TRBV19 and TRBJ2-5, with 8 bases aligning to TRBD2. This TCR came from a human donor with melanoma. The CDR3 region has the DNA TGTGCCAGTGGTGCGGGGGGCCAAGAGACCCAGTACTTC. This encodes CASGAGGQETQYF.